The clone carrying this TCR beta chain came up once. Its antigen is unknown. This sample was included in a study of cytomegalovirus exposure and HLA in healthy donors. Study conclusions and caveats: Researchers catalogued some 160 TCR beta chains as cytomegalovirus-associated.

With 60 Vbeta and 13 Jbeta primers, the PCR was carried out. Measured with immunoSEQ multiplex PCR; TCRdb has only the in-frame clones, and not every one. The sample has under 95,000 clones, roughly 80% seen once; the top ten hold 1.1%. V lost 4 bases to trimming and J lost 3 bases, with 4 bases between them. CDR1 is MNHEY, CDR2 SVGAGI, per germline. The CDR3 covers 11 residues. The chain is built from TRBV6-5 and TRBJ2-7, with D hard to call. The TCR comes from a male donor in good health and CMV-seronegative. What was sequenced was PBMCs. In nucleotides, the CDR3 is TGTGCCAGCAGTTCTTACTACGAGCAGTACTTC. Translated, it gives CASSSYYEQYF.